The next 3 T cell receptor beta chains were all read from a single sample in a study of spatial heterogeneity in lung cancer. Via MiXCR, TCRdb re-called the 5' RACE reads, giving one row per CDR3 protein. The sample holds tens of thousands of distinct CDR3 sequences, roughly 9.7% seen once. Described time point: blood at routine non-recurrence follow-up after resection. The source was PBMCs, collected at follow-up. The receptor source for this set is a male donor with early-stage non-small cell lung cancer.

The chain couples TRBV2 to TRBJ2-3, with a weak D call TRBD1 (6 bases). Trimming shortened V by 4 bases and J by 5 bases, and 13 bases separated the two germline ends. The CDR3 consists of 14 residues. Germline V lookup: CDR1 SNHLY, CDR2 FYNNEI. The CDR3 here is CASSVDRSEDTQYF. CDR3 nucleotide sequence: TGTGCCAGCAGTGTAGACAGGTCGGAAGATACGCAGTATTTT.

V usage is TRBV11-3 and J usage is TRBJ2-1, with D possibly matching TRBD2 (6 bases). The V end lost 2 bases, the J end lost 3 bases, and 11 bases lay between the germline ends. Germline CDR1 is SGHNT and CDR2 is YENEEA. The CDR3 loop spans 15 amino acids. This CDR3 reads CASSLLAGRYNEQFF. As DNA, the CDR3 is TGTGCCAGCAGCTTATTGGCGGGGCGCTACAATGAGCAGTTCTTC.

This clonotype was observed at least ten times. The rearrangement joins TRBV11-2 to TRBJ2-7, with 10 nucleotides matching TRBD1. The CDR3 totals 15 residues. V lost 2 bases to trimming and J lost 5 bases; unmatched junction nucleotides: 6. Germline CDR1 and CDR2: SGHAT and FQNNGV. The CDR3 here is CASSLNLGTGDEQYF. DNA for the CDR3: TGTGCCAGCAGCTTAAATCTTGGGACAGGGGACGAGCAGTACTTC.